This is a list of T cell receptor beta chains from one sample in a study of cytotoxic CD8 clonotypes in ibrutinib-treated CLL. The assay was immunoSEQ multiplex PCR, and TCRdb's table has in-frame clones only and misses some. The sample holds over 100,000 clones, approximately 83% seen once. The material was PBMCs, obtained after 24 months of ibrutinib treatment. These receptors originate from a human donor with chronic lymphocytic leukemia. Each CDR3 is given with its conserved first and last residue. The order of the fields is J gene, V gene, D gene, clone size, CDR3 protein, CDR3 DNA. A D gene is named only where the DNA matches it firmly. Clone sizes are given selectively: once, few, many, or a class where the clone is expanded.

j_call: TRBJ1-4; v_call: TRBV19; d_call: TRBD1; clone_size: NA; cdr3_aa: CASRADRVINEKLFF; cdr3_nt: TGTGCCAGTAGGGCCGACAGGGTCATTAATGAAAAACTGTTTTTT
j_call: TRBJ2-5; v_call: TRBV28; d_call: NA; clone_size: NA; cdr3_aa: CASSPRRIQETQYF; cdr3_nt: TGTGCCAGCAGCCCAAGGCGGATCCAAGAGACCCAGTACTTC
j_call: TRBJ2-7; v_call: TRBV27; d_call: NA; clone_size: NA; cdr3_aa: CASSLYPVSPYEQYF; cdr3_nt: TGTGCCAGCAGTTTATACCCCGTCTCCCCCTACGAGCAGTACTTC
j_call: TRBJ2-7; v_call: TRBV28; d_call: NA; clone_size: NA; cdr3_aa: CASSLIQSSSYEQYF; cdr3_nt: TGTGCCAGCAGTTTAATACAGTCTAGCTCCTACGAGCAGTACTTC
j_call: TRBJ2-7; v_call: TRBV6-4; d_call: NA; clone_size: NA; cdr3_aa: CARLGGRLRVKAYEQYF; cdr3_nt: TGTGCCAGATTAGGGGGGCGTTTGCGGGTGAAGGCCTACGAGCAGTACTTC
j_call: TRBJ2-5; v_call: TRBV21-1; d_call: NA; clone_size: NA; cdr3_aa: CASKSFQETQYF; cdr3_nt: TGTGCCAGCAAGTCATTCCAAGAGACCCAGTACTTC
j_call: TRBJ2-5; v_call: TRBV14; d_call: TRBD2; clone_size: once; cdr3_aa: CASSQEVTSGIEETQYF; cdr3_nt: TGTGCCAGCAGCCAAGAGGTGACTAGCGGGATTGAGGAGACCCAGTACTTC
j_call: TRBJ2-1; v_call: TRBV19; d_call: NA; clone_size: NA; cdr3_aa: CASSSSGTRENEQFF; cdr3_nt: TGTGCCAGTAGTTCGTCCGGGACACGCGAGAATGAGCAGTTCTTC
j_call: TRBJ1-5; v_call: TRBV7-8; d_call: NA; clone_size: NA; cdr3_aa: CASSLATDRYQPQHF; cdr3_nt: TGTGCCAGCAGCTTAGCTACTGATAGGTATCAGCCCCAGCATTTT
j_call: TRBJ1-5; v_call: TRBV28; d_call: NA; clone_size: few; cdr3_aa: CASSFNPGGQPQHF; cdr3_nt: TGTGCCAGCAGTTTCAACCCAGGAGGTCAGCCCCAGCATTTT
j_call: TRBJ2-1; v_call: TRBV5-1; d_call: NA; clone_size: NA; cdr3_aa: CASSLLNEQFF; cdr3_nt: TGCGCCAGCAGTCTACTAAATGAGCAGTTCTTC
j_call: TRBJ1-5; v_call: TRBV6-6; d_call: TRBD1; clone_size: NA; cdr3_aa: CASKAGGLGQPQHF; cdr3_nt: TGTGCCAGCAAAGCAGGGGGCTTAGGTCAGCCCCAGCATTTT
j_call: TRBJ1-6; v_call: TRBV18; d_call: NA; clone_size: once; cdr3_aa: CASSPRGGYNSPLHF; cdr3_nt: TGTGCCAGCTCACCACGAGGGGGATATAATTCACCCCTCCACTTT
j_call: TRBJ2-2; v_call: TRBV7-2; d_call: TRBD2; clone_size: NA; cdr3_aa: CASSLTSGVSTGELFF; cdr3_nt: TGTGCCAGCAGCTTAACTAGCGGGGTCTCTACCGGGGAGCTGTTTTTT
j_call: TRBJ1-3; v_call: TRBV5-1; d_call: TRBD1; clone_size: NA; cdr3_aa: CASSPSTGGPGNTIYF; cdr3_nt: TGCGCCAGCAGCCCTTCGACAGGGGGGCCTGGAAACACCATATATTTT
j_call: TRBJ2-7; v_call: TRBV6-5; d_call: NA; clone_size: NA; cdr3_aa: CASSGPGQTTYEQYF; cdr3_nt: TGTGCCAGCAGTGGCCCGGGACAAACAACCTACGAGCAGTACTTC
j_call: TRBJ1-1; v_call: TRBV5-1; d_call: NA; clone_size: NA; cdr3_aa: CASSFRGGQGTEAFF; cdr3_nt: TGCGCCAGCAGCTTTCGTGGTGGGCAGGGGACTGAAGCTTTCTTT
j_call: TRBJ2-7; v_call: TRBV6-5; d_call: TRBD2; clone_size: NA; cdr3_aa: CASSKLAGENEQYF; cdr3_nt: TGTGCCAGCAGTAAACTAGCGGGAGAAAACGAGCAGTACTTC
j_call: TRBJ1-1; v_call: TRBV27; d_call: NA; clone_size: NA; cdr3_aa: CATRRSRGNTEAFF; cdr3_nt: TGTGCCACCAGACGGTCTAGGGGAAACACTGAAGCTTTCTTT
j_call: TRBJ1-6; v_call: TRBV7-2; d_call: NA; clone_size: NA; cdr3_aa: CASSVTRGRSPLHF; cdr3_nt: TGTGCCAGCAGCGTAACCAGGGGCCGCTCACCCCTCCACTTT
j_call: TRBJ2-7; v_call: TRBV7-6; d_call: NA; clone_size: NA; cdr3_aa: CASSFGQRYEQYF; cdr3_nt: TGTGCCAGCAGTTTCGGACAGAGATACGAGCAGTACTTC
j_call: TRBJ1-2; v_call: TRBV28; d_call: NA; clone_size: once; cdr3_aa: CASSPGGRGYTF; cdr3_nt: TGTGCCAGCAGTCCCGGGGGTAGGGGCTACACCTTC
j_call: TRBJ2-1; v_call: TRBV18; d_call: NA; clone_size: NA; cdr3_aa: CPRGPEYNEQFF; cdr3_nt: TGTCCCCGGGGCCCCGAGTACAATGAGCAGTTCTTC
j_call: TRBJ1-4; v_call: TRBV18; d_call: NA; clone_size: once; cdr3_aa: CASSSSRGEKLFF; cdr3_nt: TGTGCCAGCTCATCAAGCAGAGGTGAAAAACTGTTTTTT
j_call: TRBJ2-7; v_call: TRBV19; d_call: NA; clone_size: few; cdr3_aa: CASSRGQDSYEQYF; cdr3_nt: TGTGCCAGTAGTAGAGGGCAGGACTCCTACGAGCAGTACTTC
j_call: TRBJ1-5; v_call: TRBV7-8; d_call: NA; clone_size: few; cdr3_aa: CASSLVRGGSNQPQHF; cdr3_nt: TGTGCCAGCAGCTTAGTAAGGGGCGGAAGCAATCAGCCCCAGCATTTT
j_call: TRBJ2-3; v_call: TRBV7-2; d_call: NA; clone_size: NA; cdr3_aa: CASSLAAGGGRTDTQYF; cdr3_nt: TGTGCCAGCAGCTTAGCGGCCGGGGGCGGTCGCACAGATACGCAGTATTTT
j_call: TRBJ1-3; v_call: TRBV19; d_call: NA; clone_size: NA; cdr3_aa: CASSRQAGNTIYF; cdr3_nt: TGTGCCAGTAGCCGACAAGCTGGAAACACCATATATTTT
j_call: TRBJ2-3; v_call: TRBV10-2; d_call: NA; clone_size: once; cdr3_aa: CASSELGGQGISTQYF; cdr3_nt: TGCGCCAGCAGTGAGCTTGGGGGGCAGGGGATCAGTACGCAGTATTTT
j_call: TRBJ2-1; v_call: TRBV28; d_call: TRBD2; clone_size: NA; cdr3_aa: CASSPGLAGNNEQFF; cdr3_nt: TGTGCCAGCAGTCCGGGACTAGCGGGGAACAATGAGCAGTTCTTC
j_call: TRBJ2-2; v_call: TRBV7-3; d_call: TRBD2; clone_size: once; cdr3_aa: CASSPVRAGVKNTGELFF; cdr3_nt: TGTGCCAGCAGCCCGGTTCGAGCGGGAGTTAAGAACACCGGGGAGCTGTTTTTT
j_call: TRBJ2-7; v_call: TRBV7-8; d_call: NA; clone_size: NA; cdr3_aa: CASSSGRGRKSYEQYF; cdr3_nt: TGTGCCAGCAGCTCCGGGCGGGGGCGAAAATCCTACGAGCAGTACTTC